The 31 T cell receptor beta chains given below trace back to one sample, sequenced in a study of tumor-infiltrating lymphocytes in primary liver carcinoma. Both RNA and DNA were isolated together from approximately 20-30 mg of bulk tissue that had not been sorted. Total RNA (roughly 530 ng) served as template for TCR beta cDNA synthesis primed by a constant-region primer. Nested multiplex PCR, run for three rounds with slightly modified ARM-PCR, yielded TCR beta libraries. TRBV1-TRBV30 forward primers and a C-beta reverse primer were used in the first two PCR rounds, which each ran for about 10 cycles. TCRdb reprocessed the multiplex PCR reads via MiXCR and lists one record per CDR3 protein. This table has about 130,000 distinct CDR3 sequences, 60% to 80% appearing once. The specimen was liver tumor tissue from sampling region 3. The subset here: tumor region T3, left-lateral pole. Receptor source: a woman in her sixties with primary liver carcinoma and hepatitis B virus infection.

This clonotype was recorded many times. This rearrangement joins TRBV5-6 to TRBJ2-7; D gene unclear. Trimming shortened V by 0 bases and J by 6 bases, and 7 bases separated the two germline ends. This CDR3 contains 12 residues. CDR1 is SGHDT and CDR2 is YYEEEE in the germline V gene. Here the CDR3 reads CASSLVRSEQYF. CDR3 in DNA: TGTGCCAGCAGCTTGGTCCGTAGCGAGCAGTACTTC.

As regards this clonotype: This could be a read error, since a much larger clone is one nucleotide away. V is TRBV12-3 or TRBV12-4 and J is TRBJ2-7, with no clear D. The CDR3 is 12 amino acids. This CDR3 is CACSFQPYEQYF. The CDR3 region has the DNA TGTGCCTGCAGTTTCCAGCCCTACGAGCAGTACTTC.

A note on this clonotype: This could be a read error, since a much larger clone is one nucleotide away. The CDR3 region is CASSLRVGELFF. For the CDR3, the DNA is TGTGCCAGCAGCTTGAGAGTGGGGGAGCTGTTCTTC. V is TRBV5-6 and J is TRBJ2-1; either TRBD1 or TRBD2 may supply D (5 bases each). CDR3 length equals 12 residues. Germline V CDR1 and CDR2: SGHDT, YYEEEE.

This clonotype was seen a handful of times. A single base separates this from a much larger clone, so it may be a read error. The chain employs TRBV12-3 or TRBV12-4 and TRBJ2-7, with 7 bases identical to TRBD2. The CDR3 length is 14 residues. The CDR3 protein is CASSLGGGSYGQYF. In DNA form, the CDR3 reads TGTGCCAGCAGTTTAGGGGGGGGGTCCTACGGGCAGTACTTC.

This clonotype was counted a few times. This may come from a read error, since a much larger clone is one base off. The rearrangement joins TRBV6-2 or TRBV6-3 to TRBJ2-7; TRBD1 might be the D (6 bases). With 6 bases removed from V and 2 bases from J, the gap between germline ends came to 17 bases. This CDR3 has 15 amino acids. Germline values: CDR1 MNHEY, CDR2 SVGEGT. DNA of the CDR3: TGTGCCAGCAGATCGTCAGGGGCCCGCCCCTACGAGCAGTACTTC. It is translated as CASRSSGARPYEQYF.

This clonotype was seen only a few times. This rearrangement joins TRBV28 to TRBJ1-6; D gene ambiguous. V was trimmed by 5 bases and J by 0 bases, leaving 8 bases between them. The germline gives CDR1 MDHEN, CDR2 SYDVKM. This CDR3 region has 15 residues. The CDR3 region is CASSLRSSYNSPLHF. In DNA form, the CDR3 reads TGTGCCAGCAGTCTCCGGAGCTCCTATAATTCACCCCTCCACTTT.

This clonotype was observed many times. The junction shows a germline mismatch at one end, possibly a read error. This rearrangement joins TRBV6-2 or TRBV6-3 to TRBJ1-3; no firm D call. Per the germline V gene, CDR1 is MNHEY and CDR2 is SVGEGT. The CDR3 runs to 12 residues. The CDR3 sequence: CASTYTGNTIYF. CDR3 in DNA: TGTGCCAGCACTTACACCGGAAACACCATATATTTT.

This clonotype appeared many times. V and J are TRBV6-1 and TRBJ2-2; D tentatively fits TRBD1 or TRBD2 (5 bases each). The CDR3 has 14 residues. V lost 6 bases to trimming and J lost 2 bases, with 10 bases between them. Looked up from germline, CDR1 is MNHNS and CDR2 is SASEGT. The CDR3 region is CASRRDRNTGELFF. The CDR3 DNA reads TGTGCCAGCAGACGGGACCGAAACACCGGGGAGCTGTTTTTT.

As for this clonotype: This may be a read error, as it is one base from a much larger clone. V gene TRBV7-8 combines with J gene TRBJ1-5, with D uncertain. Germline assignment: CDR1 SGHVS and CDR2 FQNEAQ. V lost 7 bases and J lost 5, with 24 bases in between. This CDR3 spans 17 amino acids. CDR3 bases: TGTGCCAGCACCAAAACGTCCAAAACTTCGCGGGATCAGCCCCAGCATTTT. It codes for CASTKTSKTSRDQPQHF.

Worth noting for this clonotype: This could be a read error, since a much larger clone is one nucleotide away. In nucleotides, the CDR3 is TGTGCCAGCAGCTTAGTTGAAGGGAGTGAGACCCAGTACTTC. Its translation: CASSLVEGSETQYF. V gene TRBV5-4 combines with J gene TRBJ2-5; D is possibly TRBD2 (5 bases). Trimming took 2 bases from V and 5 from J, leaving 13 bases between them. There are 14 residues in the CDR3. Per germline, CDR1 SGHNT and CDR2 YYREEE (reference sequence).

The V call is TRBV5-1, the J call TRBJ1-2; D possibly corresponds to TRBD1 (5 bases). V was clipped by 2 bases and J by 6 bases, with 11 bases between them. CDR3 length: 13 amino acids. The V gene's germline CDR1 is SGHRS and CDR2 YFSETQ. The CDR3 region has the DNA TGCGCCAGCAGCTTACAGGACGGGAATGGCTACACCTTC. Translating it yields CASSLQDGNGYTF.

Remarks on this clonotype: Here the CDR3 omits its conserved ending phenylalanine or tryptophan, so a read error is the likely source. The genes are TRBV7-8 and TRBJ1-3; unclear D gene. The V end lost 3 bases, the J end lost 8 bases, and 11 bases lay between the germline ends. Per the germline V gene, CDR1 is SGHVS and CDR2 is FQNEAQ. CDR3 size: 13 residues. The CDR3, as DNA: TGTGCCAGCAGCTTTTCCAGTCTGGACACCATATATTCT. Translating gives CASSFSSLDTIYS.

This clonotype was picked up a small number of times. V is TRBV21-1 and J is TRBJ2-7; TRBD1, as called in the table, went unchecked against the DNA. TRBV21-1 constitutes a pseudogene. The CDR3 runs 18 residues. Here the CDR3 reads CASSNIPHTGGLAYEQYF. CDR3 sequence (DNA): TGTGCCAGCAGCAACATTCCGCACACAGGGGGCCTCGCTTACGAGCAGTACTTC.

Turning to this clonotype: No conserved phenylalanine or tryptophan ends this CDR3, so it is likely a read error. The V gene is TRBV11-2, the J gene TRBJ1-1; a weak D match, TRBD1 (6 bases). Germline CDR1 SGHAT, CDR2 FQNNGV. V lost 5 bases, J lost 11 bases, and 12 bases lay in between. This CDR3 contains 11 residues. CDR3 amino acids: CASSLTGSAFY. The DNA of the CDR3 is TGTGCCAGCAGCCTAACAGGGTCCGCTTTCTAT.

Remarks on this clonotype: Possible read error: a much larger clone is one base away. This chain joins TRBV5-8 and TRBJ1-2, with a possible D match to TRBD1 (6 bases). CDR3 size: 12 residues. CDR1 and CDR2 from the germline V gene are SGHTS and YDEGEE. CDR3 coding DNA: TGTGCCAGCAGCTCCAGGGGTTATGGCTTCACCTTC. This gives the protein CASSSRGYGFTF.

This clonotype was observed a single time. It is likely a read error, because the conserved phenylalanine at the end of the CDR3 is missing. Because the CDR3's place on the DNA is in doubt, the DNA is left out and the CDR3 is given as listed by TCRdb. V gene TRBV29-1 combines with J gene TRBJ2-3; the table assigns TRBD1, which was not confirmed against the DNA. The CDR3 is 13 residues long, counting both termini. CDR1 and CDR2 (germline): SQVTM, ANQGSEA. CDR3 protein: CSVVKGGADTEYL.

This clonotype was observed at least ten times. This chain joins TRBV28 and TRBJ2-1, with 7 bases identical to TRBD2. The CDR3 contains 17 residues. V was clipped by 2 bases and J by 0 bases; unmatched bases: 7. CDR1 MDHEN and CDR2 SYDVKM come from the germline V gene. The CDR3 protein is CASSLASGGLSYNEQFF. CDR3 DNA: TGTGCCAGCAGTTTAGCTAGCGGAGGGCTCTCCTACAATGAGCAGTTCTTC.

The sample holds many counts of this clonotype. The chain has TRBV6-5 and TRBJ2-7; 7 nucleotides line up with TRBD1. Germline CDR1 and CDR2: MNHEY and SVGAGI. The CDR3 has 14 residues. Trimming at V came to 4 bases and at J to 2 bases, leaving 5 bases not matched to a gene. The DNA of the CDR3 is TGTGCCAGCAGTTCCGGACAGGTAGCCTACGAGCAGTACTTC. This gives the protein CASSSGQVAYEQYF.

In its sample, this clonotype was seen a few times. A much larger clone differs from this one at a single base, so this may be a read error. V is TRBV6-6 and J is TRBJ1-1; D remains ambiguous. This CDR3 region has 11 residues. With 10 bases removed from V and 11 bases from J, the gap between germline ends came to 17 bases. Germline CDR1 reads MNHNY; CDR2 reads SVGAGI (reference sequence). CDR3 in amino acids: CANSQHGGAFF. Here the CDR3 DNA reads TGTGCCAACAGCCAGCACGGAGGGGCTTTCTTT.

Details on this clonotype: The junction does not match germline at one end; this may be a read error. The V gene is TRBV6-5, the J gene TRBJ1-1; the D gene is possibly TRBD1 (5 bases). Per the germline V gene, CDR1 is MNHEY and CDR2 is SVGAGI. The CDR3 totals 12 residues. The CDR3 is CTSKGRYTEAFF. CDR3 DNA sequence: TGTACCAGTAAGGGGAGGTACACTGAAGCTTTCTTT.

This clonotype appeared a single time. Because the CDR3 is missing its conserved closing phenylalanine or tryptophan, this is likely a read error. The V gene is TRBV11-2, the J gene TRBJ2-3; 7 nucleotides agree with TRBD2. This CDR3 comprises 17 residues. V shed 4 bases and J 2 bases; nucleotides not matched to a gene: 12. CDR1 is SGHAT, CDR2 FQNNGV, per germline. The CDR3 DNA reads TGTGCCAGCAGCTCCGCGGGTGGCGGGAGCCCCACAGATACGCAGTATCTT. Amino acids: CASSSAGGGSPTDTQYL.

This clonotype was found many times. CDR3 nucleotides: TGTGCCAGCAGTGAAGCTCGGGGACTAGCGGGAGGAGCTGAGCAGTTCTTC. Translation: CASSEARGLAGGAEQFF. This sequence joins TRBV6-1 and TRBJ2-1, with 15 bases that match TRBD2. This CDR3 is 17 amino acids long. V trimming: 0 bases; J trimming: 9 bases; junction bases outside the gene matches: 6. Germline V gene data show CDR1 as MNHNS and CDR2 as SASEGT.

This clonotype was counted only a few times. A much bigger clone sits one base away, suggesting this may be a read error. V gene TRBV29-1 combines with J gene TRBJ2-1, with D perhaps matching TRBD1 (6 bases). This CDR3 comprises 14 residues. Germline CDR1 and CDR2: SQVTM and ANQGSEA. V lost 8 bases and J 6 bases, leaving 20 bases between the germline ends. CDR3 loop: CSLVGGNRVNEQFF. The CDR3 DNA reads TGCAGCCTTGTTGGGGGCAATCGGGTCAATGAGCAGTTCTTC.

The table lists this clonotype with many counts. V gene TRBV10-3 combines with J gene TRBJ2-2; the D gene is possibly TRBD1 (7 bases). The CDR3 is 16 residues long. CDR1 is ENHRY and CDR2 is SYGVKD in the germline V gene. Trimming stripped 11 bases from V and 3 bases from J, with 22 bases between. The CDR3 loop reads CAAGSKTGEDTGELFF. The CDR3 DNA follows: TGTGCCGCTGGGAGCAAAACAGGGGAGGACACCGGGGAGCTGTTTTTT.

Regarding this clonotype: A read error may be the cause here, since a much bigger clone is one base away. The CDR3 region has the DNA TGTGCCAGCACCCCCCGGGACAGGGACAACGGGGGGCTGTTTTTT. Its protein is CASTPRDRDNGGLFF. The chain combines TRBV5-5 with TRBJ2-2, with 9 bases fitting TRBD1. Germline values: CDR1 SGHKS, CDR2 YYEKEE (reference sequence). The CDR3 totals 15 residues.

As to this clonotype: This may be a read error, as it is one base from a much larger clone. The chain combines TRBV10-3 with TRBJ2-7, with 14 bases lining up with TRBD2. Germline lookup yields CDR1 ENHRY and CDR2 SYGVKD. The CDR3 has 13 residues. Trimming cost V 9 bases and J 5 bases; bases outside gene matches: 3. CDR3: CAMGLAGANEQYF. The CDR3 DNA sequence: TGTGCCATGGGACTAGCGGGAGCCAACGAGCAGTACTTC.

Written as DNA, the CDR3 is TGCGCCAGCAGCTTACAAGAGACAGGCCAGTACGAGCAGTACTTC. Protein sequence: CASSLQETGQYEQYF. This chain uses TRBV5-1 with TRBJ2-7; weak D call: TRBD1 (6 bases). Germline V gene data show CDR1 as SGHRS and CDR2 as YFSETQ. Between the trimmed V and J ends, which lost 2 bases and 4 bases, there was a span of 16 bases. The CDR3 loop spans 15 amino acids.

Remarks on this clonotype: The junction departs from germline at one end; a sequencing error may be responsible. The V gene is TRBV6-5, the J gene TRBJ2-1; D is ambiguous. CDR1 MNHEY and CDR2 SVGAGI come from the germline V gene. The CDR3 runs to 12 residues. CDR3 residues: CASRNYYRGQFF. The CDR3 bases are TGTGCTAGCAGAAACTATTACAGAGGGCAGTTCTTC.

On this clonotype itself: A much larger clone lies a single base off, so this may be a read error. The rearrangement links TRBV10-2 to TRBJ1-5; tentative D call: TRBD1 (5 bases). This CDR3 has 14 amino acids. Germline lookup yields CDR1 WSHSY and CDR2 SAAADI. V was pared by 6 bases and J by 6 bases, with 15 bases between. CDR3 loop: CASSPEQVGQPQHF. Written as DNA, the CDR3 is TGCGCCAGCAGCCCGGAACAGGTCGGTCAGCCCCAGCATTTT.

A word on this clonotype: The CDR3 ends on some other residue instead of the conserved phenylalanine or tryptophan, so this is likely a read error. The rearrangement links TRBV6-5 to TRBJ2-7, with no clear D. The CDR3 is 14 residues long. CDR1 MNHEY and CDR2 SVGAGI come from the germline V gene. Trimming took off 9 bases at V and 3 bases at J, with 18 bases between the two ends. In nucleotides, the CDR3 is TGTGCCAGTAGTCCGCTAGGATACCACTACGAGCAGTACCTC. It codes for CASSPLGYHYEQYL.

The rearrangement links TRBV18 to TRBJ2-3, with D uncertain. Germline V gene data show CDR1 as KGHSH and CDR2 as LQKENI. Trimming took 6 bases from V and 4 from J, leaving 11 bases between them. The CDR3 has 13 residues. CDR3 region: CASSRGSADTQYF. Here the CDR3 DNA reads TGTGCCAGCTCTAGAGGTTCGGCAGATACGCAGTATTTT.